One and the same sample provided the 4 T cell receptor beta chains below, sequenced in a study of sequential checkpoint blockade in melanoma. TCRdb keeps only in-frame clones here, not all; method: immunoSEQ multiplex PCR. The table records fewer than 3,500 clones, roughly a fifth of them present only once. Noted treatment: randomized to nivolumab then ipilimumab (arm A) or the reverse (arm B). The sample here was tumor tissue (inferred from file names), taken from a patient given nivolumab and ipilimumab in sequence. Receptors were obtained from a human patient with melanoma. Some clones in this sample may be carry-over from other donors' samples.

The sample holds a few counts of this clone. The chain combines TRBV19 with TRBJ2-3; D ambiguous. V shed 9 bases and J shed 0 bases, with 19 bases lying between them. The germline CDR1 and CDR2 sequences are LNHDA and SQIVND (reference sequence). CDR3 length: 16 residues. CDR3 sequence reads: CASSRLIGSSTDTQYF. For the CDR3, the DNA is TGTGCCAGCAGCCGGCTAATCGGCTCTAGCACAGATACGCAGTATTTT.

There are many counts of this clone. The chain combines TRBV11-3 with TRBJ1-2; TRBD1 might be the D (6 bases). The CDR3 consists of 14 residues. Trimming cost V 2 bases and J 2 bases, with 9 bases left between them. CDR1 and CDR2 from the germline V gene are SGHNT and YENEEA. This CDR3 reads CASSLSQGNYGYTF. The CDR3, as DNA: TGTGCCAGCAGCTTATCCCAGGGGAACTATGGCTACACCTTC.

This clone was detected many times. V is TRBV11-3 and J is TRBJ2-7; D may be TRBD2 (5 bases). The V gene's germline CDR1 is SGHNT and CDR2 YENEEA. This CDR3 contains 15 residues. With 6 bases removed from V and 3 bases from J, the gap between germline ends came to 18 bases. The CDR3 DNA sequence: TGTGCCAGCAGACTGTCCCCAACTGAGGGCTACGAGCAGTACTTC. It yields the protein CASRLSPTEGYEQYF.

V is TRBV15 and J is TRBJ1-2; possibly TRBD1 for D (5 bases). V lost 0 bases, J lost 0 bases, and 20 bases lay in between. Germline-derived CDR1 and CDR2 are LNHNV and YYDKDF (reference sequence). This CDR3 has 19 residues. This chain's CDR3 is CATSRDHGDSSSTNYGYTF. Written as DNA, the CDR3 is TGTGCCACCAGCAGAGATCATGGGGACTCATCTTCTACTAACTATGGCTACACCTTC.